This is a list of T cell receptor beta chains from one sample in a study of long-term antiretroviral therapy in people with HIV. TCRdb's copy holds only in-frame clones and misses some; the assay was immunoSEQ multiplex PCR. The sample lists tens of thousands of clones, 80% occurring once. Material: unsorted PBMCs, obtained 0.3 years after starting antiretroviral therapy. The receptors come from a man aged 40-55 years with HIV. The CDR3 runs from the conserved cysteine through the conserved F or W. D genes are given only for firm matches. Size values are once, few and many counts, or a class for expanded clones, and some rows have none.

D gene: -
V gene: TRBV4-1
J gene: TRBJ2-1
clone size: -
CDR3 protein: CASSSSGRLKTYNEQFF
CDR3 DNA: TGCGCCAGCAGCTCAAGCGGCCGACTCAAAACCTACAATGAGCAGTTCTTC

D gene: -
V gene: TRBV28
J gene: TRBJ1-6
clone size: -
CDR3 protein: CASRRWDRNNSPLHF
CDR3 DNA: TGTGCCAGCAGACGCTGGGACCGAAATAATTCACCCCTCCACTTT

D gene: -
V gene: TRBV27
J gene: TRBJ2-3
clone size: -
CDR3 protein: CASSLTVVGTDTQYF
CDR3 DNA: TGTGCCAGCAGTTTGACAGTAGTAGGCACAGATACGCAGTATTTT

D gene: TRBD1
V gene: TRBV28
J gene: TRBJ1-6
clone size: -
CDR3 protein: CASSSGQGSPLHF
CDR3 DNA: TGTGCCAGCAGTTCGGGACAGGGGTCACCCCTCCACTTT

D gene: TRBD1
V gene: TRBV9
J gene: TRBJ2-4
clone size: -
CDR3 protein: CASSSRQGGNIQYF
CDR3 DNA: TGTGCCAGCAGCTCGAGACAGGGGGGAAACATTCAGTACTTC

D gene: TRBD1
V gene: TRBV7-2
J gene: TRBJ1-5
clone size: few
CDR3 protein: CASSRDRGHQPQHF
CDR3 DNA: TGTGCCAGCAGCCGGGACAGAGGACATCAGCCCCAGCATTTT

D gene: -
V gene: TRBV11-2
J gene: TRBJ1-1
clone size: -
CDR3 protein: CASSLVTNTEAFF
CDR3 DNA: TGTGCCAGCAGCTTAGTCACCAACACTGAAGCTTTCTTT

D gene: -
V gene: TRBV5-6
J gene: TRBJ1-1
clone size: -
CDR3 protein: CASSLGPGSHTEAFF
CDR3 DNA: TGTGCCAGCAGCTTGGGACCGGGGAGTCACACTGAAGCTTTCTTT

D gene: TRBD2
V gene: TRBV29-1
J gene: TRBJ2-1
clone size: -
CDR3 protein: CSVGGLGRAYNEQFF
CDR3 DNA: TGCAGCGTTGGGGGCCTAGGGAGGGCCTACAATGAGCAGTTCTTC

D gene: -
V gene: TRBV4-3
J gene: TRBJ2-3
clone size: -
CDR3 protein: CASSQASRGDTQYF
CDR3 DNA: TGCGCCAGCAGCCAAGCCTCTAGGGGTGATACGCAGTATTTT

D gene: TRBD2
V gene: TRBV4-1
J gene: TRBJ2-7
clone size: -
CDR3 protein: CASSQEGGYEQYF
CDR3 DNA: TGCGCCAGCAGCCAAGAGGGGGGGTACGAGCAGTACTTC

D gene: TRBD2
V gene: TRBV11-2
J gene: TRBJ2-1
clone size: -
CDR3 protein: CASSRGSGMSSYNEQFF
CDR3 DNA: TGTGCCAGCAGCAGGGGTAGCGGGATGAGCTCCTACAATGAGCAGTTCTTC

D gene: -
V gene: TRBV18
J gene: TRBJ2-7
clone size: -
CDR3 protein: CASSRRTVSYEQYF
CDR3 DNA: TGTGCCAGCTCACGTAGAACAGTTTCCTACGAGCAGTACTTC

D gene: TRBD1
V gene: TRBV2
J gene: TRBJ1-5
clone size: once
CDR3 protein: CASSEGQGRVQPQHF
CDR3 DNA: TGTGCCAGCAGCGAAGGACAGGGGAGGGTTCAGCCCCAGCATTTT

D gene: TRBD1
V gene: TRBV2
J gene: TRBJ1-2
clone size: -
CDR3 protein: CASSVGQSTYGYTF
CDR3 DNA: TGTGCCAGCAGTGTGGGACAGTCCACCTATGGCTACACCTTC

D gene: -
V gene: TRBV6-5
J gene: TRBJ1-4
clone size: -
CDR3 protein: CASSYSNEKLFF
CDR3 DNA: TGTGCCAGCAGTTACTCAAATGAAAAACTGTTTTTT

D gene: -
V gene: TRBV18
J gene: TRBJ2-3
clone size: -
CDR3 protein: CASSSTATDTQYF
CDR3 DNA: TGTGCCAGCTCATCCACTGCCACAGATACGCAGTATTTT

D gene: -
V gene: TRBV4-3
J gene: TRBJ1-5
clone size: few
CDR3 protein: CASSQDRDSNQPQHF
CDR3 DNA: TGCGCCAGCAGCCAAGACAGGGATAGCAATCAGCCCCAGCATTTT

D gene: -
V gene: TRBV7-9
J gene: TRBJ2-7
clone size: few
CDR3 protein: CASSSGQPPIF
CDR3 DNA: TGTGCCAGCAGCTCCGGACAGCCTCCGATCTTC

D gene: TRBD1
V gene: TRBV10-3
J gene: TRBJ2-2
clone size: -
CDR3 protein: CAISGTGEDGELFF
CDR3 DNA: TGTGCCATCAGTGGGACAGGGGAAGACGGGGAGCTGTTTTTT

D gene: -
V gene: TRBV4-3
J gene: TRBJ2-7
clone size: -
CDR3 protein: CASSQDLAVLSYEQYF
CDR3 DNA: TGCGCCAGCAGCCAAGACCTTGCCGTTCTCTCCTACGAGCAGTACTTC

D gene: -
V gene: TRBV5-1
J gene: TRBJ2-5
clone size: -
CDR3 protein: CASSPDGSRETQYF
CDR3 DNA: TGCGCCAGCAGCCCGGACGGCTCTAGAGAGACCCAGTACTTC

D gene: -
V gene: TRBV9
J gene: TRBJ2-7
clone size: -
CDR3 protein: CASSTYQGDEQYF
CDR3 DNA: TGTGCCAGCAGCACCTATCAGGGAGACGAGCAGTACTTC

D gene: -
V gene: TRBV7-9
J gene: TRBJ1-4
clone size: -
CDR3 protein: CASSLAYGAVNEKLFF
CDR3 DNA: TGTGCCAGCAGCTTAGCGTACGGGGCCGTCAATGAAAAACTGTTTTTT